Below are 32 T cell receptor beta chains sequenced from a single sample in a study of blood T cell repertoires in COVID-19. Generated by immunoSEQ multiplex PCR, the TCRdb table keeps only in-frame clones and is missing some. The data contain around 140,000 clones, over 70% of them singletons. Sequences were obtained from peripheral blood. The receptors shown here come from a woman between 45 and 60 years old with acute or convalescent COVID-19.

V is TRBV3-1 (or the pseudogene TRBV3-2) and J is TRBJ2-7; D not certain. This CDR3 region has 12 residues. Trimming left V 1 base short and J 7 bases short, with 8 bases between. Germline lookup yields CDR1 LGHDT and CDR2 YNNKEL (reference sequence). The CDR3 DNA follows: TGTGCCAGCAGCCAAGTAACGCGGGAGCAGTACTTC. Its translation: CASSQVTREQYF.

V usage is TRBV7-3 and J usage is TRBJ1-5; 7 bases align to TRBD1. After removal of 3 bases from V and 7 bases from J, the junction contained 15 bases not matched to a gene. Germline CDR1 and CDR2: SGHTA and FQGTGA. The CDR3 contains 17 residues. CDR3 sequence reads: CASSLLWTGVWGQPQHF. In nucleotides, the CDR3 is TGTGCCAGCAGCTTGCTGTGGACAGGCGTCTGGGGCCAGCCCCAGCATTTT.

The chain links TRBV13 to TRBJ1-3; 10 bases fit TRBD1. The CDR3 covers 15 residues. Germline V gives CDR1 PRHDT, CDR2 FYEKMQ (reference sequence). The trim removed 5 bases at V and 6 bases at J, leaving 7 bases unmatched. CDR3 residues: CASSLGDRGANTIYF. The CDR3 nucleotides read TGTGCCAGCAGCCTGGGGGACAGGGGAGCAAACACCATATATTTT.

V is TRBV9 and J is TRBJ1-5, with D perhaps matching TRBD1 (6 bases). Germline V gives CDR1 SGDLS, CDR2 YYNGEE. The CDR3 spans 14 residues. V was clipped by 0 bases and J by 5 bases, with 9 bases between them. The CDR3 nucleotides read TGTGCCAGCAGCGTAGGGGACACCCATCAGCCCCAGCATTTT. It yields the protein CASSVGDTHQPQHF.

This clone came up once. The CDR3 is CASSRDSIYEQYF. Written as DNA, the CDR3 is TGTGCCAGCAGCCGGGACAGCATCTACGAGCAGTACTTC. V is TRBV6-5 and J is TRBJ2-7, with 7 bases identical to TRBD1. This CDR3 region has 13 residues. Trimming cost V 6 bases and J 3 bases; bases outside gene matches: 5. Germline CDR1 reads MNHEY; CDR2 reads SVGAGI.

The chain employs TRBV7-2 and TRBJ2-2; TRBD1 agrees at 7 bases. Germline lookup yields CDR1 SGHTA and CDR2 FQGNSA. V dropped 6 bases and J dropped 3; count of bases not matched to a gene: 7. This CDR3 comprises 15 residues. The chain's CDR3 is CASRRSTGDTGELFF. In DNA, the CDR3 is TGTGCCAGCAGAAGATCTACAGGGGACACCGGGGAGCTGTTTTTT.

CDR3 region: CASSLRGNVYNEQFF. The CDR3 nucleotides read TGTGCCAGCAGCTTACGGGGAAACGTCTACAATGAGCAGTTCTTC. The V call is TRBV7-9, the J call TRBJ2-1, with D maybe TRBD2 (5 bases). Deletions cut 2 bases from V and 3 bases from J, with 11 bases between. This CDR3 region has 15 residues. In germline, CDR1 is SEHNR, CDR2 FQNEAQ (reference sequence). Combining the CDR3 with reference TRBV7-9 and TRBJ2-1 gives the whole variable domain DTGVSQNPRHKITKRGQNVTFRCDPISEHNRLYWYRQTLGQGPEFLTYFQNEAQLEKSRLLSDRFSAERPKGSFSTLEIQRTEQGDSAMYLCASSLRGNVYNEQFFGPGTRLTVL.

There are a few counts of this clone. V and J are TRBV23-1 and TRBJ2-3; D is undetermined. TRBV23-1 is an ORF; its function is uncertain. Deletions cut 1 base from V and 5 bases from J, with 4 bases between. The CDR3 contains 12 residues. The CDR3 loop is CASSQYLDTQYF. The CDR3 nucleotides read TGCGCCAGCAGTCAATATCTAGATACGCAGTATTTT.

The genes are TRBV11-2 and TRBJ1-6; TRBD1 matches at 7 bases. Looked up from germline, CDR1 is SGHAT and CDR2 is FQNNGV. The CDR3 runs 14 residues. After removal of 5 bases from V and 9 bases from J, the junction contained 7 bases not matched to a gene. The CDR3 DNA follows: TGTGCCAGCAGCCGACAGGGAGGAAGTTCACCCCTCCACTTT. This translates into CASSRQGGSSPLHF.

The chain joins TRBV5-6 to TRBJ2-2; 7 bases map to TRBD1. After removal of 0 bases from V and 4 bases from J, the junction contained 6 bases not matched to a gene. CDR3 length equals 16 residues. Per germline, CDR1 SGHDT and CDR2 YYEEEE. CDR3 amino acids: CASSLETGKTTGELFF. CDR3 nucleotides: TGTGCCAGCAGCTTGGAGACAGGGAAGACCACCGGGGAGCTGTTTTTT.

The chain uses TRBV7-2 and TRBJ1-2; a weak D match, TRBD1 (5 bases). The CDR3 totals 13 residues. Trimming removed 2 bases at V and 4 bases at J, with 8 bases between. Germline V gives CDR1 SGHTA, CDR2 FQGNSA. DNA of the CDR3: TGTGCCAGCAGCTTACAACAGGCCTATGGCTACACCTTC. Residues: CASSLQQAYGYTF. The whole variable domain, remainder taken from reference TRBV7-2 and TRBJ1-2, is GAGVSQSPSNKVTEKGKDVELRCDPISGHTALYWYRQSLGQGLEFLIYFQGNSAPDKSGLPSDRFSAERTGGSVSTLTIQRTQQEDSAVYLCASSLQQAYGYTFGSGTRLTVV.

This chain connects TRBV5-1 to TRBJ1-4, with 10 bases lining up with TRBD1. J gave up 8 bases and V 4 bases, and 5 bases lay outside the gene matches. The CDR3 runs 14 residues. Germline V gene sequence: CDR1 SGHRS, CDR2 YFSETQ. The DNA for the CDR3 is TGCGCCAGCAGCCTGACAGGGGGCACGGAAAAACTGTTTTTT. Translated, it gives CASSLTGGTEKLFF.

This clone was picked up one time. The chain recombines TRBV19 with TRBJ1-1, with TRBD1 identical over 11 bases. This CDR3 has 14 amino acids. The germline CDR1 and CDR2 sequences are LNHDA and SQIVND (reference sequence). V lost 5 bases to trimming and J lost 4 bases; unmatched junction nucleotides: 3. The CDR3 sequence: CASSQGQGVTEAFF. Here the CDR3 DNA reads TGTGCCAGTAGTCAGGGACAGGGGGTCACTGAAGCTTTCTTT.

This chain joins TRBV7-9 and TRBJ2-3; D is ambiguous. CDR3 length: 10 residues. CDR1 is SEHNR, CDR2 FQNEAQ, per germline (reference sequence). V dropped 5 bases and J dropped 11 bases, with 8 bases sitting between them. The DNA of the CDR3 is TGTGCCAGCAGCCCTCACTGGCAGTATTTT. Translation gives CASSPHWQYF.

This clone was seen only a few times. An end of the junction does not agree with germline; a read error may underlie this. The V call is TRBV7-7, the J call TRBJ2-2; 7 bases align to TRBD1. The CDR3 contains 16 residues. Germline V gene sequence: CDR1 SSHAT, CDR2 FNYEAQ (reference sequence). The CDR3 is CASSLRDSRTPGELFF. CDR3 nucleotides: TGTGCTAGCAGCCTCCGGGACAGTAGAACCCCCGGGGAGCTGTTTTTT.

This clone was seen once. V usage is TRBV5-6 and J usage is TRBJ2-1; tentative D call: TRBD2 (6 bases). CDR1 and CDR2 from the germline V gene are SGHDT and YYEEEE. Trimming cost V 1 base and J 5 bases, with 13 bases left between them. There are 15 residues in the CDR3. The CDR3: CASSLITSSDNEQFF. In DNA, the CDR3 is TGTGCCAGCAGCTTGATAACTAGCTCAGACAATGAGCAGTTCTTC.

The rearrangement joins TRBV7-2 to TRBJ2-3; D is possibly TRBD1 (6 bases). V was clipped by 1 base and J by 1 base, with 12 bases between them. The CDR3 is made up of 16 amino acids. Germline V gene sequence: CDR1 SGHTA, CDR2 FQGNSA. CDR3 DNA: TGTGCCAGCAGCTTAGACCCAGGGGAGCGCACAGATACGCAGTATTTT. Translated, it gives CASSLDPGERTDTQYF.

The chain joins TRBV5-1 to TRBJ2-5, with 13 bases that match TRBD2. J gave up 1 base and V 2 bases, and 5 bases lay outside the gene matches. The CDR3 has 17 amino acids. Germline values: CDR1 SGHRS, CDR2 YFSETQ. Here the CDR3 reads CASSLPGLAGTQETQYF. CDR3 nucleotide sequence: TGCGCCAGCAGCTTACCGGGACTAGCGGGAACCCAAGAGACCCAGTACTTC. The complete variable domain, with remaining parts taken from reference TRBV5-1 and TRBJ2-5, reads KAGVTQTPRYLIKTRGQQVTLSCSPISGHRSVSWYQQTPGQGLQFLFEYFSETQRNKGNFPGRFSGRQFSNSRSEMNVSTLELGDSALYLCASSLPGLAGTQETQYFGPGTRLLVL.

V gene TRBV24-1 combines with J gene TRBJ2-3; maybe TRBD2 (6 bases). The germline V gene has CDR1 KGHDR and CDR2 SFDVKD. This CDR3 has 16 residues. Trimming stripped 4 bases from V and 3 bases from J, with 16 bases between. CDR3 sequence reads: CATSDPPQGGTDTQYF. The CDR3, as DNA: TGTGCCACCAGTGACCCCCCGCAGGGAGGAACAGATACGCAGTATTTT.

The chain carries TRBV19 and TRBJ2-2; TRBD2 is a possible D gene (6 bases). The CDR3 spans 15 residues. Trimming stripped 6 bases from V and 6 bases from J, with 17 bases between. The germline V gene encodes CDR1 LNHDA and CDR2 SQIVND (reference sequence). The CDR3 nucleotides read TGTGCCAGTAGCCCTCGCCACCGCGGGGCCGGGGAGCTGTTTTTT. Translation: CASSPRHRGAGELFF. The variable domain in full, completed from reference TRBV19 and TRBJ2-2, reads DGGITQSPKYLFRKEGQNVTLSCEQNLNHDAMYWYRQDPGQGLRLIYYSQIVNDFQKGDIAEGYSVSREKKESFPLTVTSAQKNPTAFYLCASSPRHRGAGELFFGEGSRLTVL.

The J gene is TRBJ2-7, the V gene TRBV7-9, with 7 bases that match TRBD2. Germline lookup yields CDR1 SEHNR and CDR2 FQNEAQ (reference sequence). Trimming took 5 bases from V and 3 from J; bases not matched to a gene: 19. The CDR3 sequence is 18 residues long. This CDR3 is CASSPPLAVEGKGYEQYF. The CDR3 DNA sequence: TGTGCCAGCAGCCCCCCTCTAGCGGTGGAAGGAAAAGGCTACGAGCAGTACTTC.

The chain joins TRBV10-3 to TRBJ2-3; 7 positions match TRBD2. The ends lost 6 bases at V and 4 bases at J; junction bases unmatched: 7. CDR3 length equals 14 residues. Germline V CDR1 and CDR2: ENHRY, SYGVKD. CDR3 DNA sequence: TGTGCCATCAGACGATTTGGGGGGGCAGATACGCAGTATTTT. Translated, it gives CAIRRFGGADTQYF.

The chain is built from TRBV6-5 and TRBJ1-1; D is unclear. The CDR3 loop spans 14 amino acids. Trimming removed 4 bases at V and 3 bases at J, with 12 bases between. The V gene's germline CDR1 is MNHEY and CDR2 SVGAGI. The CDR3, as DNA: TGTGCCAGCAGTTCACCGGGGAGAGACACTGAAGCTTTCTTT. Translated, it gives CASSSPGRDTEAFF.

This clone was observed once. The rearrangement links TRBV24-1 to TRBJ2-7; 10 bases agree with TRBD1. The CDR3 is 17 amino acids. CDR1 KGHDR and CDR2 SFDVKD come from the germline V gene. V lost 2 bases, J lost 6 bases, and 12 bases stayed unmatched. In nucleotides, the CDR3 is TGTGCCACCAGTGATTCGGGGCGACAGGGGGCCTTCTCCGAGCAGTACTTC. Protein: CATSDSGRQGAFSEQYF.

J is TRBJ2-1 and V is TRBV5-1, with 8 bases identical to TRBD2. Germline loops: CDR1 SGHRS, CDR2 YFSETQ. This CDR3 comprises 15 residues. Trimming removed 6 bases from V and 5 bases from J; junction bases left unmatched: 10. CDR3 residues: CASTPGGSGDNEQFF. CDR3 nucleotide sequence: TGCGCCAGCACCCCTGGAGGTAGCGGGGACAATGAGCAGTTCTTC.

CDR3 coding DNA: TGTGCCAGCAGCTTAATGGGACACCCCAATCAGCCCCAGCATTTT. Amino acid sequence: CASSLMGHPNQPQHF. This chain connects TRBV11-2 to TRBJ1-5; maybe TRBD1 (6 bases). Germline V lookup: CDR1 SGHAT, CDR2 FQNNGV. The CDR3 length is 15 residues. Trimming shortened V by 2 bases and J by 3 bases, and 11 bases separated the two germline ends.

V usage is TRBV27 and J usage is TRBJ2-3; 7 nucleotides agree with TRBD2. Germline values: CDR1 MNHEY, CDR2 SMNVEV (reference sequence). This CDR3 has 15 amino acids. V gave up 6 bases and J gave up 4 bases; unmatched junction bases: 10. The CDR3 sequence is CASRSNSLAADTQYF. The CDR3 DNA reads TGTGCCAGCAGATCAAACTCCCTAGCGGCAGATACGCAGTATTTT.

The V and J genes are TRBV6-5 and TRBJ1-1; perhaps TRBD1 as D (5 bases). This CDR3 has 13 residues. CDR1 is MNHEY, CDR2 SVGAGI, per germline. The V gene lost 7 bases and the J gene lost 4 bases, with 13 bases spanning the gap. The CDR3 reads CASISGFRTEAFF. As DNA, the CDR3 is TGTGCCAGCATTTCAGGGTTCCGCACTGAAGCTTTCTTT.

The chain combines TRBV3-1 (or the pseudogene TRBV3-2) with TRBJ1-5; possible D gene TRBD1, 5 bases. Trimming left V 1 base short and J 7 bases short, with 8 bases between. The CDR3 totals 13 residues. Germline-derived CDR1 and CDR2 are LGHDT and YNNKEL (reference sequence). In DNA form, the CDR3 reads TGTGCCAGCAGCCAAGGAAGGGGCCAGCCCCAGCATTTT. The encoded protein is CASSQGRGQPQHF.

The CDR3 region has the DNA TGTGCCAGTAACCCCGGACACTCCGGAAACACCATATATTTT. It specifies CASNPGHSGNTIYF. This chain links TRBV19 with TRBJ1-3, with TRBD1 as a possible D gene (5 bases). V lost 7 bases and J 4 bases, leaving 14 bases between the germline ends. The germline V gene has CDR1 LNHDA and CDR2 SQIVND (reference sequence). The CDR3 has 14 residues.

This rearrangement joins TRBV21-1 to TRBJ1-2; the table's D gene call, TRBD1, was not cross checked with the DNA. TRBV21-1 is noted as a pseudogene. The CDR3 spans 13 residues. CDR3 nucleotides: TGTGCCAGCAGCACACAGGGGGCGCATGGCTACACCTTC. This encodes CASSTQGAHGYTF.

This chain connects TRBV24-1 to TRBJ1-2, with TRBD1 as a possible D gene (5 bases). V was cut by 2 bases and J by 4 bases, with 10 bases left in between. CDR1 KGHDR and CDR2 SFDVKD come from the germline V gene. This CDR3 has 14 amino acids. The CDR3 sequence is CATSDSRGAYGYTF. Here the CDR3 DNA reads TGTGCCACCAGTGATTCAAGGGGCGCCTATGGCTACACCTTC.